The 5 T cell receptor beta chains below were found in one sample sequenced in a study of blood T cell repertoires in COVID-19. Clones were sequenced by immunoSEQ multiplex PCR, and TCRdb holds only the in-frame ones, with some missing. The sample consists of about 160,000 clones, roughly nine tenths of them appearing once. Sequenced input: peripheral blood. Receptors originate from a man in his sixties with active or convalescent COVID-19.

V is TRBV6-5 and J is TRBJ2-2; D perhaps matches TRBD2 (5 bases). CDR1 MNHEY and CDR2 SVGAGI come from the germline V gene. The CDR3 covers 16 residues. Between the trimmed V and J ends, which lost 0 bases and 1 base, there was a span of 9 bases. The CDR3 is CASSYSGVVNTGELFF. The CDR3 nucleotides read TGTGCCAGCAGTTACTCCGGGGTGGTGAACACCGGGGAGCTGTTTTTT.

This clone occurred once. This rearrangement joins TRBV12-5 to TRBJ1-2, with D possibly being TRBD1 (6 bases). The CDR3 is 14 residues long. Trimming removed 1 base from V and 8 bases from J, with 14 bases in between. Per germline, CDR1 LGHNT and CDR2 FRNRAP. The CDR3 protein is CASGLARAGEGYTF. The DNA of the CDR3 is TGTGCTAGTGGTTTGGCTCGCGCAGGGGAGGGCTACACCTTC.

This chain links TRBV5-4 with TRBJ2-2; 9 bases agree with TRBD2. Germline CDR1 is SGHNT and CDR2 is YYREEE (reference sequence). The ends lost 3 bases at V and 7 bases at J; junction bases unmatched: 10. The CDR3 is 16 amino acids. CDR3 nucleotide sequence: TGTGCCAGCAGCTCTACAACGACTAGCGGTAGCGGGGAGCTGTTTTTT. The encoded protein is CASSSTTTSGSGELFF.

The chain employs TRBV5-1 and TRBJ1-2; a possible D gene is TRBD1 (5 bases). The CDR3 has 19 amino acids. Germline V CDR1 and CDR2: SGHRS, YFSETQ. Trimming pared 4 bases from V and 4 bases from J, leaving 29 bases between. The CDR3 protein is CASSMGPSRPGPFPYGYTF. CDR3 nucleotide sequence: TGCGCCAGCAGCATGGGACCATCAAGGCCAGGCCCCTTCCCCTATGGCTACACCTTC.

J is TRBJ2-7 and V is TRBV2, with D possibly matching TRBD1 (6 bases). This CDR3 region has 13 residues. Germline V lookup: CDR1 SNHLY, CDR2 FYNNEI. V was trimmed by 5 bases and J by 9 bases, leaving 17 bases between them. The CDR3 nucleotides read TGTGCCAGCAGTCGGGACATGGAACTAGGGCAGTACTTC. It translates to CASSRDMELGQYF.